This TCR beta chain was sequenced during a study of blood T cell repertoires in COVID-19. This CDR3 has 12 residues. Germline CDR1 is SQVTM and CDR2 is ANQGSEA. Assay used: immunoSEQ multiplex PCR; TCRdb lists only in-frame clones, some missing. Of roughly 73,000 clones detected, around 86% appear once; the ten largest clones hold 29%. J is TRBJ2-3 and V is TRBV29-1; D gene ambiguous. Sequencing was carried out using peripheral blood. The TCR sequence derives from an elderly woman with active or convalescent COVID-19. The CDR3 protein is CSGFPGSDTQYF. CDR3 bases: TGCAGTGGTTTTCCGGGTTCAGATACGCAGTATTTT.